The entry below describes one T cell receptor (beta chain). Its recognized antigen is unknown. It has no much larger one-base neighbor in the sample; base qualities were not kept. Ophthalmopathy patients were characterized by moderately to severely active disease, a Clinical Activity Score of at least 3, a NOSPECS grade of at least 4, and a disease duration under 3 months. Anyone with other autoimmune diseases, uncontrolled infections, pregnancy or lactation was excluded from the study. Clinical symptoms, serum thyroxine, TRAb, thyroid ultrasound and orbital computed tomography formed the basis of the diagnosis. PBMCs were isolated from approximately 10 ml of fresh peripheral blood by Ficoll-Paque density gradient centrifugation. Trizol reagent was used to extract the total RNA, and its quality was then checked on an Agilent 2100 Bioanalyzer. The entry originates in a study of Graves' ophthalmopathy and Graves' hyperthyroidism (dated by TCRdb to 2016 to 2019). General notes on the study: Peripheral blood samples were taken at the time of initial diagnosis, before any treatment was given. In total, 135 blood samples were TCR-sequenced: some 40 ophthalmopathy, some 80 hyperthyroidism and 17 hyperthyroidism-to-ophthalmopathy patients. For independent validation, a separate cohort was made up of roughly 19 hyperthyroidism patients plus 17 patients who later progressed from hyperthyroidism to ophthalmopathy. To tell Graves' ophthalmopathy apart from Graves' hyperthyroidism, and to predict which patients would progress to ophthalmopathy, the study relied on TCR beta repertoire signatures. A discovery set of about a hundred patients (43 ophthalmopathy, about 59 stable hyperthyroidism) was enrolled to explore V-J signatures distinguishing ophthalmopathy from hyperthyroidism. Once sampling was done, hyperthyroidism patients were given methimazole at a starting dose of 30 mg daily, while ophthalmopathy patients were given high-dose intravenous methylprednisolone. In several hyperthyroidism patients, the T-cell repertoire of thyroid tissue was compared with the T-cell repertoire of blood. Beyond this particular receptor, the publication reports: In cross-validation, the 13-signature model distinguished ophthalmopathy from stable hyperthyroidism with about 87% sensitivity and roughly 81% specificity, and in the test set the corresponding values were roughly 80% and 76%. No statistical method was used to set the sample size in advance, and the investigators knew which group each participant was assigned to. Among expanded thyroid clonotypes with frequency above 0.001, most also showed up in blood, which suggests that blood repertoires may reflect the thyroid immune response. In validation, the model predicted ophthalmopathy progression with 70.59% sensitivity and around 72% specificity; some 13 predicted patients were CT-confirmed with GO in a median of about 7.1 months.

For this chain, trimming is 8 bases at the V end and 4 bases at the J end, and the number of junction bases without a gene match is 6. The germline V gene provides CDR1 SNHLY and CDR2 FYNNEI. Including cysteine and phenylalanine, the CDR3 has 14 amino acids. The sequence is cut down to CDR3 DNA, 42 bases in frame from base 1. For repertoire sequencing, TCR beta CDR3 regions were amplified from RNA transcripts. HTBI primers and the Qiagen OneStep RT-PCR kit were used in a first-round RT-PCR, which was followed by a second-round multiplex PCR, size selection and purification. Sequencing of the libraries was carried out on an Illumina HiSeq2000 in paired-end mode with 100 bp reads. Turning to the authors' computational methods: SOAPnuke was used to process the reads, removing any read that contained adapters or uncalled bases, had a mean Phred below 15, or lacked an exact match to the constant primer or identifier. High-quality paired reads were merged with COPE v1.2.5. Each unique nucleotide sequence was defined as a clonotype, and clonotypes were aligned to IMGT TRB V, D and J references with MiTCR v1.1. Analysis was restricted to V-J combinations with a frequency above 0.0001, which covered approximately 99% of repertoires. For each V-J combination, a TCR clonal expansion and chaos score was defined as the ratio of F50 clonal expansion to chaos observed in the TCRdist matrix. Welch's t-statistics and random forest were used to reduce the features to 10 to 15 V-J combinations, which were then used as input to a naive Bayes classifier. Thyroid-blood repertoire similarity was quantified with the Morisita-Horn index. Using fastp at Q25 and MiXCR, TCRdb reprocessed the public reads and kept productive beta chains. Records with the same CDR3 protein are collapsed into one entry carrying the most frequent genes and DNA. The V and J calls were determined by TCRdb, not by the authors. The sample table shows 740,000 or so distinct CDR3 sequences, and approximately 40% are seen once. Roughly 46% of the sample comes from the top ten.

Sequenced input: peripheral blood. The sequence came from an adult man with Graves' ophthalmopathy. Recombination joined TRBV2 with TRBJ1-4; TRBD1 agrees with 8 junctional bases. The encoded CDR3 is CASRGDRGNEKLFF. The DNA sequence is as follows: TGTGCCAGCCGAGGCGACAGGGGTAATGAAAAACTGTTTTTT.